The sequence of this T cell receptor (beta chain) was determined in a study of cytomegalovirus exposure and HLA in healthy donors. General study points: In a later analysis, several top co-occurrence clusters appeared linked to parvovirus B19, influenza, CMV and Epstein-Barr virus.

With regard to this clone: What it binds is not known.

Healthy bone marrow donors made up the donors. Trimming stripped 5 bases from V and 0 bases from J, with 8 bases between. From germline, CDR1 is MNHEY and CDR2 SVGAGI. The CDR3 consists of 14 residues. 60 Vbeta and 13 Jbeta primers were used in PCR. Here immunoSEQ multiplex PCR was the method, and the copy in TCRdb shows in-frame clones only, minus some. The top ten hold less than 2% of the sample, which has some 80,000 clones, about 78% seen once. This clonotype was sampled from a man aged 35 to 55 in good health and CMV-seronegative. Source material: PBMCs. The genes are TRBV6-5 and TRBJ2-1; TRBD1 might be the D (6 bases). CDR3 DNA: TGTGCCAGCAGTGCGGACAGCTCCTACAATGAGCAGTTCTTC. This gives the protein CASSADSSYNEQFF.